This TCR beta chain was found in a study of tissue T cells after allogeneic stem cell transplantation. Whole-study findings and limits: Blood and spleen captured only part of the tissue TCR repertoire.

A note on this clone: As yet, its antigen is unknown. Gene names and germline match the mouse. The read finishes 1 residue shy of the CDR3 end, and the germline J gene is used to complete it.

The repertoire was sequenced with immunoSEQ multiplex PCR; TCRdb's copy has only in-frame clones and lacks some. This table has around 7,500 clones, 40% to 60% appearing once. This CDR3 comprises 15 residues. V dropped 4 bases and J dropped 0 bases, with 9 bases sitting between them. Germline CDR1 SNHLY, CDR2 FYNGKV (reference sequence). Time point in this sample: mouse harvest day 7 after allogeneic transplant. Mouse grafts combined 10^7 T-cell-depleted bone marrow cells with 10^6 splenic CD5+ T cells. This mouse GVHD model was MHC-mismatched B6 to BALB/c, profiled day 7 or 14. The chain links TRBV3 to TRBJ2-2; a weak D match, TRBD2 (6 bases). Sequences were obtained from lymph node tissue. This TCR was recovered from a female BALB/c mouse given C57BL/6 T cells with graft-versus-host disease after an allogeneic hematopoietic cell transplant. The CDR3: CASSYWETNTGQLYF. The part of the CDR3 DNA that was read is TGTGCCAGCAGCTACTGGGAAACAAACACCGGGCAGCTCTAC. The full variable domain, rest sourced from reference TRBV3 and TRBJ2-2, is GPKVLQIPSHQIIDMGQMVTLNCDPVSNHLYFYWYKQILGQQMEFLVNFYNGKVMEKSKLFKDQFSVERPDGSYFTLKIQPTALEDSAVYFCASSYWETNTGQLYFGEGSKLTVL.